The present TCR beta chain was sequenced within a study of cytomegalovirus exposure and HLA in healthy donors. In this sample, this clone turned up once. What it binds is not known. General observations from the study: The study recorded more than 150 TCR beta chains that were cytomegalovirus-associated. Equally common other TCR beta chains were less clonally expanded than HLA-associated ones, a later analysis found. According to a later analysis, most TCR beta chains associated with CMV appeared HLA-restricted.

Use of 60 Vbeta and 13 Jbeta primers characterized the PCR. Method: immunoSEQ multiplex PCR; TCRdb's copy keeps in-frame clones and lacks some. The sample has approximately 170,000 clones, around 85% seen once; the top ten hold 1% to 1.5%. Germline CDR1 and CDR2: MDHEN and SYDVKM. V was clipped by 7 bases and J by 7 bases, with 17 bases between them. The CDR3 has 15 amino acids. V usage is TRBV28 and J usage is TRBJ1-6; possibly TRBD1 for D (5 bases). The sample taken for sequencing was PBMCs. The sequence was collected from a man aged 50 to 60 in good health and CMV-seropositive. The CDR3 sequence is CASTRSGGSNSPLHF. The CDR3, as DNA: TGTGCCAGCACACGATCTGGGGGGTCGAATTCACCCCTCCACTTT.